These T cell receptor beta chains were read from a single sample in a study of blood T cell repertoires in COVID-19. Assay: immunoSEQ multiplex PCR; the TCRdb copy retains only in-frame clones and omits some. The top ten clones hold 7% to 10% of a sample with fewer than 85,000 clones, about 87% of them seen once. The sequencing sample was made of peripheral blood. These receptors were obtained from a human donor in a cohort sampled during active COVID-19. CDR3s include the opening cysteine and the closing phenylalanine or tryptophan. The order of the fields is J gene, V gene, D gene, clone size, CDR3 protein, CDR3 DNA. The D gene is left open where the match is weak. Expanded clones are given a class, and other clones once, few, many or no size at all.

j_call: TRBJ1-2
v_call: TRBV6-5
d_call: NA
clone_size: NA
cdr3_aa: CASTTQGVAYGYTF
cdr3_nt: TGTGCCAGCACCACGCAAGGGGTGGCCTATGGCTACACCTTC

j_call: TRBJ1-3
v_call: TRBV6-4
d_call: TRBD1
clone_size: NA
cdr3_aa: CASSQETGEYPARTGNTIYF
cdr3_nt: TGTGCCAGCAGTCAGGAGACAGGGGAGTACCCGGCCCGAACTGGAAACACCATATATTTT

j_call: TRBJ2-1
v_call: TRBV19
d_call: NA
clone_size: NA
cdr3_aa: CASSIRLESSYNEQFF
cdr3_nt: TGTGCCAGTAGTATACGTTTAGAGAGCTCCTACAATGAGCAGTTCTTC

j_call: TRBJ2-3
v_call: TRBV5-4
d_call: NA
clone_size: NA
cdr3_aa: CASSREPTDTQYF
cdr3_nt: TGTGCCAGCAGCAGAGAACCCACAGATACGCAGTATTTT

j_call: TRBJ2-1
v_call: TRBV10-3
d_call: TRBD2
clone_size: NA
cdr3_aa: CAISESEASGDYNEQFF
cdr3_nt: TGTGCCATCAGTGAGTCGGAGGCTAGCGGGGACTACAATGAGCAGTTCTTC

j_call: TRBJ2-2
v_call: TRBV7-2
d_call: TRBD2
clone_size: NA
cdr3_aa: CASSFGWGSGRATGELFF
cdr3_nt: TGTGCCAGCAGCTTTGGATGGGGGAGCGGGAGGGCCACCGGGGAGCTGTTTTTT

j_call: TRBJ2-5
v_call: TRBV10-2
d_call: TRBD2
clone_size: once
cdr3_aa: CASRNPGLAEQTQYF
cdr3_nt: TGCGCCAGCAGAAACCCGGGACTAGCGGAGCAGACCCAGTACTTC

j_call: TRBJ1-1
v_call: TRBV24-1
d_call: NA
clone_size: once
cdr3_aa: CATSETGFNTEAFF
cdr3_nt: TGTGCCACCAGTGAAACAGGGTTTAACACTGAAGCTTTCTTT

j_call: TRBJ2-1
v_call: TRBV7-9
d_call: NA
clone_size: NA
cdr3_aa: CASSSSPPGIIWNEQFF
cdr3_nt: TGTGCCAGCAGCTCCTCACCCCCAGGGATTATTTGGAATGAGCAGTTCTTC

j_call: TRBJ1-1
v_call: TRBV6-5
d_call: NA
clone_size: once
cdr3_aa: CASSHSREAFF
cdr3_nt: TGTGCCAGCAGTCACAGCCGTGAAGCTTTCTTT

j_call: TRBJ2-1
v_call: TRBV19
d_call: TRBD2
clone_size: NA
cdr3_aa: CASRVPGRGGSNEQFF
cdr3_nt: TGTGCCAGTCGTGTCCCGGGGCGGGGGGGCTCAAATGAGCAGTTCTTC

j_call: TRBJ2-5
v_call: TRBV7-6
d_call: TRBD2
clone_size: NA
cdr3_aa: CASSLAEIAGAGETQYF
cdr3_nt: TGTGCCAGCAGCTTGGCGGAAATAGCGGGGGCTGGGGAGACCCAGTACTTC

j_call: TRBJ1-1
v_call: TRBV5-6
d_call: TRBD1
clone_size: once
cdr3_aa: CASSLATGEAFF
cdr3_nt: TGTGCCAGCAGCTTGGCGACAGGGGAAGCTTTCTTT

j_call: TRBJ2-1
v_call: TRBV5-1
d_call: TRBD1
clone_size: NA
cdr3_aa: CASSLIGGLDNEQFF
cdr3_nt: TGCGCCAGCAGCTTGATAGGGGGCCTGGACAATGAGCAGTTCTTC

j_call: TRBJ2-1
v_call: TRBV18
d_call: TRBD1
clone_size: NA
cdr3_aa: CASSPPDRGLNEQFF
cdr3_nt: TGTGCCAGCTCACCACCGGACAGGGGGTTGAATGAGCAGTTCTTC

j_call: TRBJ2-5
v_call: TRBV4-1
d_call: TRBD1
clone_size: once
cdr3_aa: CASSQYPDRVGETQYF
cdr3_nt: TGCGCCAGCAGCCAATACCCGGACAGGGTGGGCGAGACCCAGTACTTC

j_call: TRBJ2-1
v_call: TRBV5-1
d_call: TRBD2
clone_size: NA
cdr3_aa: CASSLAALAGAREQFF
cdr3_nt: TGCGCCAGCAGCTTGGCCGCACTAGCGGGAGCACGTGAGCAGTTCTTC

j_call: TRBJ2-2
v_call: TRBV19
d_call: NA
clone_size: NA
cdr3_aa: CASSIAASPTGELFF
cdr3_nt: TGTGCCAGTAGTATAGCAGCTAGTCCCACCGGGGAGCTGTTTTTT

j_call: TRBJ2-5
v_call: TRBV7-3
d_call: TRBD2
clone_size: NA
cdr3_aa: CASSLGLAGAYPRETQYF
cdr3_nt: TGTGCCAGCAGCTTGGGACTAGCGGGGGCCTACCCCCGGGAGACCCAGTACTTC

j_call: TRBJ1-1
v_call: TRBV6-5
d_call: TRBD1
clone_size: once
cdr3_aa: CASKGGQANTEAFF
cdr3_nt: TGTGCCAGCAAGGGGGGACAGGCGAACACTGAAGCTTTCTTT

j_call: TRBJ1-3
v_call: TRBV7-8
d_call: NA
clone_size: NA
cdr3_aa: CASSFNMVSGNTIYF
cdr3_nt: TGTGCCAGCAGCTTTAACATGGTATCCGGAAACACCATATATTTT

j_call: TRBJ1-3
v_call: TRBV9
d_call: NA
clone_size: NA
cdr3_aa: CASTTGHRSGNTIYF
cdr3_nt: TGTGCCAGTACTACGGGACACCGCTCTGGAAACACCATATATTTT

j_call: TRBJ1-2
v_call: TRBV7-3
d_call: NA
clone_size: NA
cdr3_aa: CASSLTGQYGYTF
cdr3_nt: TGTGCCAGCAGCTTAACGGGACAATATGGCTACACCTTC

j_call: TRBJ2-3
v_call: TRBV4-1
d_call: TRBD2
clone_size: NA
cdr3_aa: CASSQGGTSGLDTQYF
cdr3_nt: TGCGCCAGCAGCCAAGGCGGGACTAGCGGGTTAGATACGCAGTATTTT

j_call: TRBJ2-7
v_call: TRBV3-1/TRBV3-2
d_call: TRBD1
clone_size: NA
cdr3_aa: CASTGTGKPEQYF
cdr3_nt: TGTGCCAGCACCGGGACAGGTAAGCCCGAGCAGTACTTC

j_call: TRBJ2-7
v_call: TRBV11-2
d_call: NA
clone_size: NA
cdr3_aa: CASSSWTAYEQYF
cdr3_nt: TGTGCCAGCAGCTCATGGACAGCCTACGAGCAGTACTTC

j_call: TRBJ2-7
v_call: TRBV7-9
d_call: NA
clone_size: NA
cdr3_aa: CASSHHRENSYEQYF
cdr3_nt: TGTGCCAGCAGCCACCACAGGGAGAACTCCTACGAGCAGTACTTC

j_call: TRBJ1-4
v_call: TRBV6-5
d_call: TRBD1
clone_size: NA
cdr3_aa: CASRVSGGLNEKLFF
cdr3_nt: TGTGCCAGCAGAGTATCAGGGGGCCTAAATGAAAAACTGTTTTTT

j_call: TRBJ2-7
v_call: TRBV7-9
d_call: NA
clone_size: NA
cdr3_aa: CASSFGTPSYEQYF
cdr3_nt: TGTGCCAGCAGCTTCGGGACACCCTCCTACGAGCAGTACTTC

j_call: TRBJ1-3
v_call: TRBV9
d_call: TRBD1
clone_size: NA
cdr3_aa: CASSSTGSGNTIYF
cdr3_nt: TGTGCCAGCAGCTCGACAGGGTCTGGAAACACCATATATTTT

j_call: TRBJ1-1
v_call: TRBV4-1
d_call: NA
clone_size: NA
cdr3_aa: CASSQVYGVNTEAFF
cdr3_nt: TGCGCCAGCAGCCAAGTTTACGGGGTGAACACTGAAGCTTTCTTT

j_call: TRBJ1-2
v_call: TRBV3-1/TRBV3-2
d_call: NA
clone_size: NA
cdr3_aa: CASSQDPAGGGNYGYTF
cdr3_nt: TGTGCCAGCAGCCAAGATCCCGCCGGGGGAGGTAACTATGGCTACACCTTC

j_call: TRBJ1-1
v_call: TRBV5-1
d_call: TRBD1
clone_size: NA
cdr3_aa: CASTLHNRGRTEAFF
cdr3_nt: TGCGCCAGCACACTACACAACAGGGGGCGCACTGAAGCTTTCTTT

j_call: TRBJ2-1
v_call: TRBV28
d_call: TRBD2
clone_size: NA
cdr3_aa: CASSLLGGREGNEQFF
cdr3_nt: TGTGCCAGCAGTTTATTAGGCGGGAGGGAGGGCAATGAGCAGTTCTTC

j_call: TRBJ2-7
v_call: TRBV3-1/TRBV3-2
d_call: TRBD2
clone_size: NA
cdr3_aa: CASSQRLAGTYEQYF
cdr3_nt: TGTGCCAGCAGCCAACGACTAGCGGGTACCTACGAGCAGTACTTC

j_call: TRBJ2-7
v_call: TRBV5-1
d_call: TRBD2
clone_size: NA
cdr3_aa: CASSLESGSYEQYF
cdr3_nt: TGCGCCAGCAGCTTAGAAAGCGGGAGCTACGAGCAGTACTTC

j_call: TRBJ1-1
v_call: TRBV3-1/TRBV3-2
d_call: TRBD1
clone_size: NA
cdr3_aa: CASSQGTGIITEAFF
cdr3_nt: TGTGCCAGCAGCCAAGGGACAGGGATTATCACTGAAGCTTTCTTT

j_call: TRBJ2-5
v_call: TRBV5-5
d_call: NA
clone_size: NA
cdr3_aa: CASSVQPGETQYF
cdr3_nt: TGTGCCAGCAGTGTACAGCCAGGAGAGACCCAGTACTTC

j_call: TRBJ1-6
v_call: TRBV5-4
d_call: TRBD1
clone_size: NA
cdr3_aa: CASSLDRPGDSSYNSPLHF
cdr3_nt: TGTGCCAGCAGCTTAGATCGGCCCGGGGACAGCTCCTATAATTCACCCCTCCACTTT

j_call: TRBJ2-7
v_call: TRBV19
d_call: NA
clone_size: NA
cdr3_aa: CASSIRTDTYEQYF
cdr3_nt: TGTGCCAGTAGTATCCGGACTGACACCTACGAGCAGTACTTC

j_call: TRBJ2-7
v_call: TRBV3-1/TRBV3-2
d_call: TRBD2
clone_size: NA
cdr3_aa: CASSQEGGVEQYF
cdr3_nt: TGTGCCAGCAGCCAAGAGGGAGGGGTCGAGCAGTACTTC

j_call: TRBJ1-2
v_call: TRBV28
d_call: NA
clone_size: NA
cdr3_aa: CASRASGGVNYGYTF
cdr3_nt: TGTGCCAGCAGAGCCTCGGGGGGGGTTAACTATGGCTACACCTTC

j_call: TRBJ2-5
v_call: TRBV3-1/TRBV3-2
d_call: NA
clone_size: NA
cdr3_aa: CASSQDYVRETQYF
cdr3_nt: TGTGCCAGCAGCCAAGATTACGTCCGGGAGACCCAGTACTTC